This TCR beta chain comes out of a study of shared clonotypes between healthy human individuals. TCRdb's copy holds only in-frame clones and misses some; the assay was immunoSEQ multiplex PCR. This repertoire shows hundreds of thousands of clones, 95% to 98% found once; its top ten account for less than 0.065%. Germline V gene lookup returns CDR1 KGHSH and CDR2 LQKENI. The CDR3 has 14 amino acids. After removal of 6 bases from V and 2 bases from J, the junction contained 5 bases not matched to a gene. Concerning this clone: Its antigen is as yet unknown.

Whole-study findings and limits: A few donors shared approximately 5% of their naive CD4 clonotypes.

The source is a woman in her 30s in good health. The chain employs TRBV18 and TRBJ2-5; 8 bases are a match to TRBD2. Sequencing was done on a sample of naive CD4+ T cells sorted from blood. Subset here: CD45RA+ positively selected. The chain's CDR3 is CASSLTSGQETQYF. CDR3 in DNA: TGTGCCAGCTCGCTTACTAGCGGACAAGAGACCCAGTACTTC.